This T cell receptor (beta chain) appears in the sequencing data of a study of shared clonotypes between healthy human individuals. Overall study: Three CD4 naive, three CD4 memory, two CD8 naive and one CD8 memory plate were used per donor. General study points: Even with large depth, rarefaction showed that sorted-subset sequencing was incomplete. Collection of samples was limited to blood; tissue repertoires likely differ.

Trimming shortened V by 4 bases and J by 3 bases, and 17 bases separated the two germline ends. CDR1 and CDR2 (germline): SGDLS, YYNGEE. CDR3 length equals 15 residues. This clone came up once. What it recognizes is unknown. Assay: immunoSEQ multiplex PCR; the TCRdb copy retains only in-frame clones and omits some. The table shows approximately 1,500,000 clones, with roughly 96% occurring only once. The sequence was collected from a man aged 30 to 39 in good health. Sequencing was done on a sample of naive CD4+ T cells sorted from blood. Documented subset: CD45RA+ positively selected. The chain joins TRBV9 to TRBJ2-7; D unclear. The CDR3 is CASSPQARKDYEQYF. CDR3 DNA: TGTGCCAGCAGCCCCCAGGCGAGAAAGGACTACGAGCAGTACTTC.